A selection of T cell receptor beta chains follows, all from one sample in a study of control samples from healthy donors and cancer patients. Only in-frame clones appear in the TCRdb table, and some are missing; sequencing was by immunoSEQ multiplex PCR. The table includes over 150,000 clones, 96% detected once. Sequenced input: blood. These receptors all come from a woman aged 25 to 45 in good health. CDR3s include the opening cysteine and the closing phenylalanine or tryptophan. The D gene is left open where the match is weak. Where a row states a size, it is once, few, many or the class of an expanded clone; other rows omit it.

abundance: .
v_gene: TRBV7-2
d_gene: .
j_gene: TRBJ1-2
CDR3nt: TGTGCCAGCAGCTTCCGGACAGAGACGAACTATGGCTACACCTTC
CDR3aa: CASSFRTETNYGYTF

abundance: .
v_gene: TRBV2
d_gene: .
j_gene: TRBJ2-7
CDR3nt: TGTGCCAGCAGTGTGACGAGGATCGAGCACGAGCAGTACTTC
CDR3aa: CASSVTRIEHEQYF

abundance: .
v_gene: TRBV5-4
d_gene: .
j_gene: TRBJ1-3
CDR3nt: TGTGCCAGCAGCTTGCTTAATGGAAACACCATATATTTT
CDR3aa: CASSLLNGNTIYF

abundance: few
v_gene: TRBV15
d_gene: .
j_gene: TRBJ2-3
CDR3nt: TGTGCCACCAGCAGAGATCTTCAATTCACAGATACGCAGTATTTT
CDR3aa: CATSRDLQFTDTQYF

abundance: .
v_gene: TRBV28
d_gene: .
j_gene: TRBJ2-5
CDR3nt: TGTGCCAGCAGTTTTGGAGGCTCTCAAGAGACCCAGTACTTC
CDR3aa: CASSFGGSQETQYF

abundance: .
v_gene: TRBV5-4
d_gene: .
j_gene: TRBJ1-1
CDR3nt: TGTGCCAGCAGCTCCTTTGACACTGAAGCTTTCTTT
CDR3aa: CASSSFDTEAFF

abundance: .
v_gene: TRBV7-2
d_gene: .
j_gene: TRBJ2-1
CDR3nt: TGTGCCAGCAGCTTAGACCCGGCAAACAATGAGCAGTTCTTC
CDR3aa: CASSLDPANNEQFF

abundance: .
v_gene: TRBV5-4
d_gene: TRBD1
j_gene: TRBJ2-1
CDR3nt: TGTGCCAGCAGCGAGCAGGGGGCTCGCCTAAGCTCCTACAATGAGCAGTTCTTC
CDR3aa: CASSEQGARLSSYNEQFF

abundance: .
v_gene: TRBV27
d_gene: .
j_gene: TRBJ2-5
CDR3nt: TGTGCCAGCAGTTTGGGCAGTCCTAGGGAGACCCAGTACTTC
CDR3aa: CASSLGSPRETQYF

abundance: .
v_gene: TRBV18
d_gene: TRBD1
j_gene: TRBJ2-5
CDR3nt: TGTGCCAGCTCACCACTCAGTCCACAGGGGTTGGAGACCCAGTACTTC
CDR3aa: CASSPLSPQGLETQYF

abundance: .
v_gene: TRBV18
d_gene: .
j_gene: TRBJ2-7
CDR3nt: TGTGCCAGCTCACCACTCCCCAGCTTCTCCTACGAGCAGTACTTC
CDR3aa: CASSPLPSFSYEQYF

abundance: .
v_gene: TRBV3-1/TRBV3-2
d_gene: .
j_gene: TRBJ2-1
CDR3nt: TGTGCCAGCAGCCAGTTCGGCAATGAGCAGTTCTTC
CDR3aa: CASSQFGNEQFF

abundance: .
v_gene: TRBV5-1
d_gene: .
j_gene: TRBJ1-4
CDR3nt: TGCGCCAGCAGCACCGGGGGCTGGGGAGGAGAAAAACTGTTTTTT
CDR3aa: CASSTGGWGGEKLFF

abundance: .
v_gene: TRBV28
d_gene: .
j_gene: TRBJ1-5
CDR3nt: TGTGCCAGCAGTTCCCCTCATCCGGGACTCCAATTGGCTTTT
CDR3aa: CASSSPHPGLQLAF

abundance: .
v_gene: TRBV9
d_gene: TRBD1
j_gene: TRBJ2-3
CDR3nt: TGTGCCAGCAAAGGGACAGGCACAGATACGCAGTATTTT
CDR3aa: CASKGTGTDTQYF

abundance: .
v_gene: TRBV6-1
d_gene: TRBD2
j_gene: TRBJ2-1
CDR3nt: TGTGCCAGCAGTGACCTAGCGGGAGGGCCGCGGTTCTTC
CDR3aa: CASSDLAGGPRFF

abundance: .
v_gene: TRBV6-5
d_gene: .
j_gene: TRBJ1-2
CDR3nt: TGTGCCAGCAGTTACTTGGTTACGTTGCAGAACTATGGCTACACCTTC
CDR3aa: CASSYLVTLQNYGYTF

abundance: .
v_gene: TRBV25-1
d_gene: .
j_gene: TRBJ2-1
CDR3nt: TGTGCCAGCAGTGAAACTGGCTCAGGGGAACACTACAATGAGCAGTTCTTC
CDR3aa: CASSETGSGEHYNEQFF

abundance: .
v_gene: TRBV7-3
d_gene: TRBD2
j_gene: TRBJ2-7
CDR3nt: TGTGCCAGCAGCAAACTAGCGGGAGCCTACGAGCAGTACTTC
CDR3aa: CASSKLAGAYEQYF

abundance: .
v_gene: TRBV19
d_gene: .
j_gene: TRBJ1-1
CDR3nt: TGTGCCAGTAGTATCGAAGGGGGTAAGGCTTTCTTT
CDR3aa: CASSIEGGKAFF

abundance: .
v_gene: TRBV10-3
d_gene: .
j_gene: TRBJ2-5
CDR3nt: TGTGCCATCACCGACCCTTGGGCTGAGACCCAGTACTTC
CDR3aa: CAITDPWAETQYF

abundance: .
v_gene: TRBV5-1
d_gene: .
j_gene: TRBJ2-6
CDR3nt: TGCGCCAGCAGCTTGGCGAATGGGGCCAACGTCCTGACTTTC
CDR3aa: CASSLANGANVLTF

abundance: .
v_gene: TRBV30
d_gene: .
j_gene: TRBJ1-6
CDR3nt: TGTGCCTGGAGTAGTAGGCAAAAAGGGGATTCACCCCTCCACTTT
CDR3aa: CAWSSRQKGDSPLHF

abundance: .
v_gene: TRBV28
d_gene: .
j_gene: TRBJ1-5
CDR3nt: TGTGCCAGCAGTTTTGGCCGCAGAGTGAATCAGCCCCAGCATTTT
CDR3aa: CASSFGRRVNQPQHF

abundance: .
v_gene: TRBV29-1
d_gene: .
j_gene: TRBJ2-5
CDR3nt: TGCAGCATAGGGCCCTTGGATAAAGAGACCCAGTACTTC
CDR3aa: CSIGPLDKETQYF

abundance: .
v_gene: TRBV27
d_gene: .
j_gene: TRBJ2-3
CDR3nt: TGTGCCAGCAGGGGTTCGCGGGGTGGCACAGATACGCAGTATTTT
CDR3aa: CASRGSRGGTDTQYF

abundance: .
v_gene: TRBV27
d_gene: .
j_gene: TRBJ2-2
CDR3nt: TGTGCCAGCAGTTTAGTTACGCGGTCCCGGGGCGGGGAGCTGTTTTTT
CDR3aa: CASSLVTRSRGGELFF

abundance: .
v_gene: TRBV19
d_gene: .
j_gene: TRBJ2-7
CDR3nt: TGTGCCAGTAGTAGGGTCGGGGCAACCTACGAGCAGTACTTC
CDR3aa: CASSRVGATYEQYF

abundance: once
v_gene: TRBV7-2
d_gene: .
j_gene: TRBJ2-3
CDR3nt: TGTGCCAGCAGCTTCGGCTATTCGTACACAGATACGCAGTATTTT
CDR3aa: CASSFGYSYTDTQYF

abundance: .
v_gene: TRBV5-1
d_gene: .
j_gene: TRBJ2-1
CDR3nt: TGCGCCAGCAGATCGAAACTTCTACTAGACTCCTACAATGAGCAGTTCTTC
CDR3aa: CASRSKLLLDSYNEQFF

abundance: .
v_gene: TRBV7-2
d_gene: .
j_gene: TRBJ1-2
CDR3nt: TGTGCCAGCAGCTTAAGGGCTCGGGCCAATGGCTACACCTTC
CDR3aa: CASSLRARANGYTF

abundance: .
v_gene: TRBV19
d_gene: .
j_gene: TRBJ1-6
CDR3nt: TGTGCCAGTAGTATGGTTCTAGTGGTCAATTCACCCCTCCACTTT
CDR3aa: CASSMVLVVNSPLHF

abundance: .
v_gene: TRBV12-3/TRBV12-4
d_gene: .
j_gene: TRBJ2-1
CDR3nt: TGTGCCAGCAGTCATTACAATGAGCAGTTCTTC
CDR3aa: CASSHYNEQFF

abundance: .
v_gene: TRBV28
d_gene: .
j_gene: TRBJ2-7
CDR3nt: TGTGCCAGCAGCAATGACAGGTTTGAGACCTACGAGCAGTACTTC
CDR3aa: CASSNDRFETYEQYF

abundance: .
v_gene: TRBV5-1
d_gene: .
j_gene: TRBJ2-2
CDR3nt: TGCGCCAGCAGAACGCCGGGGGCCACCGGGGAGCTGTTTTTT
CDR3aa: CASRTPGATGELFF

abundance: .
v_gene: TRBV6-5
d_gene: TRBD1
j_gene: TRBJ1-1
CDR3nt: TGTGCCAGCAGTTCATCAGGGGGCGGCACTGAAGCTTTCTTT
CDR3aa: CASSSSGGGTEAFF

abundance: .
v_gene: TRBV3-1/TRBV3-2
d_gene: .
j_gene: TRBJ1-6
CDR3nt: TGTGCCAGCAGCCATGATGGACCTCTCCACTTT
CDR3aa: CASSHDGPLHF

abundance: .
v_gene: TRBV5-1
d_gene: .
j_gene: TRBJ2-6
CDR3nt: TGCGCCAGCAGCACAACTCGGGGCCAAGCGAGTTCTGGGGCCAACGTCCTGACTTTC
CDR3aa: CASSTTRGQASSGANVLTF

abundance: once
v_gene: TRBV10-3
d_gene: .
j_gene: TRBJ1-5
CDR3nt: TGTGCCATCAGTGAGTCGCTCCTCAGCTATAGCAATCAGCCCCAGCATTTT
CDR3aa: CAISESLLSYSNQPQHF

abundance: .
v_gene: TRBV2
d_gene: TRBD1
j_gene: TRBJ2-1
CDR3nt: TGTGCCACTCGGACAGGGGGCATGACGTATGAGCAGTTCTTC
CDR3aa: CATRTGGMTYEQFF

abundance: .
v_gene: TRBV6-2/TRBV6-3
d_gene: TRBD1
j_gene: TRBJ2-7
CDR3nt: TGTGCCAGCAGTTCCCTCCCGGCCAGGGGGCGGAACGAGCAGTACTTC
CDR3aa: CASSSLPARGRNEQYF